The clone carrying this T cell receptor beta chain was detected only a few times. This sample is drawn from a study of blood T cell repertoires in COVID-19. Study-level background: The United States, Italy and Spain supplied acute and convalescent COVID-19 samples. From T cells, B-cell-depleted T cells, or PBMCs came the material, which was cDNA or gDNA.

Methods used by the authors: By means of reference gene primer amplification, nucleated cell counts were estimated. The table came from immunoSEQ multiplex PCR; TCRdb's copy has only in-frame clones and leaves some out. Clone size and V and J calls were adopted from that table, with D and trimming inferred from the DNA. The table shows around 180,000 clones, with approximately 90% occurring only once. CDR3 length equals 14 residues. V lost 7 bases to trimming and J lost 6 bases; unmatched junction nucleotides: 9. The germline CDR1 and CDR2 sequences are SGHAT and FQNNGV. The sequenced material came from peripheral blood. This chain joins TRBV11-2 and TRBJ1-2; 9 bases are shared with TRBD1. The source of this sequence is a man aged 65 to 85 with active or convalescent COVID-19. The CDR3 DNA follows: TGTGCCAGCACCCTACAGGGGGCTGCAAATGGCTACACCTTC. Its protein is CASTLQGAANGYTF.